This T cell receptor (beta chain) was identified during a study of shared clonotypes between healthy human individuals. CD8 cells classed as naive were CD45RO-negative and positively selected for CCR7, excluding terminally differentiated effector memory CD45RA+ cells. Each donor was a Caucasian adult residing in Nashville, Tennessee. Assay used: immunoSEQ multiplex PCR; TCRdb lists only in-frame clones, some missing. The profile shows around 2,000,000 clones, approximately 94% of them singletons. The CDR3 is 14 amino acids. Germline V CDR1 and CDR2: MDHEN, SYDVKM. With 2 bases removed from V and 2 bases from J, the gap between germline ends came to 9 bases.

V usage is TRBV28 and J usage is TRBJ2-5; D is unresolved. The sample comprised naive CD8+ T cells sorted from blood. The clonotype comes from a man between 18 and 29 years old in good health. The CDR3 DNA sequence: TGTGCCAGCAGTTTAACCACAGCGCAAGAGACCCAGTACTTC. Protein product: CASSLTTAQETQYF.